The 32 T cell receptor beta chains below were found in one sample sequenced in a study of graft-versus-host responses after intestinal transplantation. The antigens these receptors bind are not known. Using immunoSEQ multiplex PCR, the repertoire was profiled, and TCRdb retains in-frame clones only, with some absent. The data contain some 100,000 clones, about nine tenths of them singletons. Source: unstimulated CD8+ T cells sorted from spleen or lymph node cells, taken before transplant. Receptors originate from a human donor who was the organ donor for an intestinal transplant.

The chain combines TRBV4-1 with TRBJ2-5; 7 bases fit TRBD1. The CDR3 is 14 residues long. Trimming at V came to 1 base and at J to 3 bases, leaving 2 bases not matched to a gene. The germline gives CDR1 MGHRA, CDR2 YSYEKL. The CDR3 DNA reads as TGCGCCAGCAGCCAAGTTGGGACAGAAGAGACCCAGTACTTC. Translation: CASSQVGTEETQYF.

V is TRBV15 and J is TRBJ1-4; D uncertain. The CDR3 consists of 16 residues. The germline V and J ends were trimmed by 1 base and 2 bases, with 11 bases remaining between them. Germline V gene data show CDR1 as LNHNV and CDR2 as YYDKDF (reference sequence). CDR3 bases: TGTGCCACCAGCAGAGGGGGAGCCTCGACTAATGAAAAACTGTTTTTT. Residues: CATSRGGASTNEKLFF.

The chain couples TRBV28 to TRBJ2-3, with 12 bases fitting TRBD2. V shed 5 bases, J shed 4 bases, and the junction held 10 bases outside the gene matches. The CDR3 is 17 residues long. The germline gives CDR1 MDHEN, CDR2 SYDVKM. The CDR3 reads CASSPVEASGRADTQYF. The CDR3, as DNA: TGTGCCAGCAGTCCCGTCGAGGCTAGCGGGAGGGCAGATACGCAGTATTTT.

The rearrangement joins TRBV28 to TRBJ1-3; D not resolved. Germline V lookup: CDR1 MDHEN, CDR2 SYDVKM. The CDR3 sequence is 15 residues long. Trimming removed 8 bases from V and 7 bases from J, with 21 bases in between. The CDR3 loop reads CASGLAEYVSNTIYF. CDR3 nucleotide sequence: TGTGCCAGCGGCCTGGCAGAGTACGTTAGCAACACCATATATTTT.

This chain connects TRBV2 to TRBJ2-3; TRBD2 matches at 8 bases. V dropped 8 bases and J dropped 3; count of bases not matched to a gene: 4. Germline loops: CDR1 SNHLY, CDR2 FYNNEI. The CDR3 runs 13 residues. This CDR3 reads CASGSGNTDTQYF. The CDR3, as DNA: TGTGCCAGCGGTAGCGGGAATACAGATACGCAGTATTTT.

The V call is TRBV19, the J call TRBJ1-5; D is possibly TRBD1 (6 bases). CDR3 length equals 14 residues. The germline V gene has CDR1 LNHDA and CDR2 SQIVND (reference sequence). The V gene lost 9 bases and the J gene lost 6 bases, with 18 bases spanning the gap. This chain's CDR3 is CASVPSGVRQPQHF. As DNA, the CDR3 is TGTGCCAGCGTCCCCTCAGGGGTTCGTCAGCCCCAGCATTTT.

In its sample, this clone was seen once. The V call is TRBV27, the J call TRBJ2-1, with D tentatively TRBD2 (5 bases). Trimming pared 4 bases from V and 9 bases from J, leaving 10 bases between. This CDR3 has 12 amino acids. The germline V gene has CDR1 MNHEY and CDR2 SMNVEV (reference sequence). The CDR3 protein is CASSSLAGEQFF. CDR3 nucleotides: TGTGCCAGCAGTTCCCTAGCTGGTGAGCAGTTCTTC.

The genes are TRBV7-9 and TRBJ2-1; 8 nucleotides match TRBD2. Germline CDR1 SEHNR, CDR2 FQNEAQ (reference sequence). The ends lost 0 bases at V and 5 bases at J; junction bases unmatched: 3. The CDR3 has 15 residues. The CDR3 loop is CASSLAGTSNNEQFF. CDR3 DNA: TGTGCCAGCAGCTTAGCTGGGACTAGTAACAATGAGCAGTTCTTC. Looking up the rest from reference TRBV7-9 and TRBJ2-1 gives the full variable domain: DTGVSQNPRHKITKRGQNVTFRCDPISEHNRLYWYRQTLGQGPEFLTYFQNEAQLEKSRLLSDRFSAERPKGSFSTLEIQRTEQGDSAMYLCASSLAGTSNNEQFFGPGTRLTVL.

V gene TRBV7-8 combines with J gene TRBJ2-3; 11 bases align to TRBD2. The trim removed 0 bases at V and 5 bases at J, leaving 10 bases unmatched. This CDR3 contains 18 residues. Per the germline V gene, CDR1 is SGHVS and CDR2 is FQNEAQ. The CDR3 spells CASSLATPSGGTGDTQYF. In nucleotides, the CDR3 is TGTGCCAGCAGCTTAGCCACACCTAGCGGGGGGACGGGAGATACGCAGTATTTT.

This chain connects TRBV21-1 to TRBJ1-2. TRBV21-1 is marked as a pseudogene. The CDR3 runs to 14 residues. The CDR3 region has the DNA TGTGCCAGCAGCAAAGGTGGAGGGTCTTATGGCTACACCTTC. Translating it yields CASSKGGGSYGYTF.

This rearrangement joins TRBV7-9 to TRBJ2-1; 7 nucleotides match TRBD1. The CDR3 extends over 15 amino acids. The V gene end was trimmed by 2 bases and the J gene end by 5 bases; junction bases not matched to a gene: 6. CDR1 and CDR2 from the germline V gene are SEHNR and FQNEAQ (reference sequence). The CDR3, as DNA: TGTGCCAGCAGCTTATTGGGGGACAGTCACAATGAGCAGTTCTTC. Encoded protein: CASSLLGDSHNEQFF.

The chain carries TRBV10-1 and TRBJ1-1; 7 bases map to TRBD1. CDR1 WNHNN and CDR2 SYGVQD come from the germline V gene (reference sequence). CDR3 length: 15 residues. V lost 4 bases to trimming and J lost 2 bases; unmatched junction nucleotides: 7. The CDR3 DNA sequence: TGCGCCAGCAGTGCTGAGACAGGGCTTAACACTGAAGCTTTCTTT. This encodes CASSAETGLNTEAFF.

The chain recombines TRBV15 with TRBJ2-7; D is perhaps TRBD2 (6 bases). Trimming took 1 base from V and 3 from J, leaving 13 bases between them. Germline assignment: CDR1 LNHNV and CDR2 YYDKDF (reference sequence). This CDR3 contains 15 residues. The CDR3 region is CATSRGGATNYEQYF. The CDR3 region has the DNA TGTGCCACCAGCAGAGGCGGGGCGACCAACTACGAGCAGTACTTC. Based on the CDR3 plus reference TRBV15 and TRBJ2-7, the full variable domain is DAMVIQNPRYQVTQFGKPVTLSCSQTLNHNVMYWYQQKSSQAPKLLFHYYDKDFNNEADTPDNFQSRRPNTSFCFLDIRSPGLGDTAMYLCATSRGGATNYEQYFGPGTRLTVT.

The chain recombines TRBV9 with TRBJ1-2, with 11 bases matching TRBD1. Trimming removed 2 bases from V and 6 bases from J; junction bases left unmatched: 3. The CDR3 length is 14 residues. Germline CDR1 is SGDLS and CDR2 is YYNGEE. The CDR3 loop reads CASSVDRGLNGYTF. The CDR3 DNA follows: TGTGCCAGCAGCGTGGACAGGGGGCTAAATGGCTACACCTTC.

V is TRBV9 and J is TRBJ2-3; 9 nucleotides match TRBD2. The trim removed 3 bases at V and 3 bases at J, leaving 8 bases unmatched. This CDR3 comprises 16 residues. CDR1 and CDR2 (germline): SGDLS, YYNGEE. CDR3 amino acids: CASSAQIAGETDTQYF. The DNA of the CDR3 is TGTGCCAGCAGCGCACAAATAGCGGGAGAGACAGATACGCAGTATTTT.

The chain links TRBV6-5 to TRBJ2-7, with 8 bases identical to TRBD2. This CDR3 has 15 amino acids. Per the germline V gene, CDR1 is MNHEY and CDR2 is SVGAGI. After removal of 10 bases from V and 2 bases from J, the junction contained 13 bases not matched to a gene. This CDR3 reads CATKLIWRGAYEQYF. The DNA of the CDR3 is TGTGCCACCAAACTGATATGGCGGGGGGCCTACGAGCAGTACTTC.

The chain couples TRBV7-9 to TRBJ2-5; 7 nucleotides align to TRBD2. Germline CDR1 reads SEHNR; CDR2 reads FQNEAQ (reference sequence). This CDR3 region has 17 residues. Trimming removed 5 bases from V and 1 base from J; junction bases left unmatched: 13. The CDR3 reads CASSHRGLAAIQETQYF. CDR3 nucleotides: TGTGCCAGCAGCCACCGCGGGCTAGCGGCAATCCAAGAGACCCAGTACTTC.

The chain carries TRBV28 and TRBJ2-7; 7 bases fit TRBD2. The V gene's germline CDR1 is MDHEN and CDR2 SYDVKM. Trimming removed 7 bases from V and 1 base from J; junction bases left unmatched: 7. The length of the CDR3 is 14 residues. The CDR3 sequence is CASKSWGGSYEQYF. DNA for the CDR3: TGTGCCAGCAAGTCTTGGGGGGGATCCTACGAGCAGTACTTC.

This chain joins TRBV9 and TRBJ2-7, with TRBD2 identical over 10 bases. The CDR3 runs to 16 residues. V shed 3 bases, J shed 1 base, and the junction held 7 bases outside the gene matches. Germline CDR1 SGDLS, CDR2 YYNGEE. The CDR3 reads CASSGSTSGVSYEQYF. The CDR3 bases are TGTGCCAGCAGCGGGAGCACTAGCGGGGTATCCTACGAGCAGTACTTC.

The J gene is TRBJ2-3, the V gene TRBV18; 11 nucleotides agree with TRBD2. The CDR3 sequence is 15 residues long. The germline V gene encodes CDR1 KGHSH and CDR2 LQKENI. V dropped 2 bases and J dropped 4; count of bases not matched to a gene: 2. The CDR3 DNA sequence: TGTGCCAGCTCACCAACTAGCGGGAGCGCAGATACGCAGTATTTT. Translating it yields CASSPTSGSADTQYF.

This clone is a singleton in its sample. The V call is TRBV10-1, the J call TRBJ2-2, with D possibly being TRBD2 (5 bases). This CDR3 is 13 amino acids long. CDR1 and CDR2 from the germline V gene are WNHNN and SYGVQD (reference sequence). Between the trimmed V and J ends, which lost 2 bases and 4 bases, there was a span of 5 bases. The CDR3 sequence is CASSEGSTGELFF. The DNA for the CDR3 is TGCGCCAGCAGTGAGGGGAGCACCGGGGAGCTGTTTTTT.

This chain's CDR3 is CSADTGGEQFF. The CDR3 nucleotides are TGCAGCGCCGACACGGGAGGGGAGCAGTTCTTC. This chain links TRBV29-1 with TRBJ2-1; TRBD2 aligns across 8 bases. CDR3 length: 11 residues. V lost 7 bases to trimming and J lost 10 bases; unmatched junction nucleotides: 6. The germline gives CDR1 SQVTM, CDR2 ANQGSEA.

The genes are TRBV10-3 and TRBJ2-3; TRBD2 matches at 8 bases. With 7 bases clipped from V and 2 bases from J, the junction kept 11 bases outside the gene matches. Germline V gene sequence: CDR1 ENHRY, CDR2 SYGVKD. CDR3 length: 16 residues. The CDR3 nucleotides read TGTGCCATCACCGAGCTGGGACTAGGAGTCACAGATACGCAGTATTTT. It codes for CAITELGLGVTDTQYF.

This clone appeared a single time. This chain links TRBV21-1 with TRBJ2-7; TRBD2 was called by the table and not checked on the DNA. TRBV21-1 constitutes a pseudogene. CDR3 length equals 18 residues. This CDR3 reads CASSRDSLWRSLTYEQYF. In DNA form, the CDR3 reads TGTGCCAGCAGCAGGGATTCCCTTTGGAGGTCGTTAACCTACGAGCAGTACTTC.

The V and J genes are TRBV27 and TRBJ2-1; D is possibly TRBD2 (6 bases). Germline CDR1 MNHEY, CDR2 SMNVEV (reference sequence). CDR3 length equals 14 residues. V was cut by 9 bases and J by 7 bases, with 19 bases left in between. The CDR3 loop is CASMDGGIGNEQFF. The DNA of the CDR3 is TGTGCCAGTATGGACGGCGGGATAGGAAATGAGCAGTTCTTC.

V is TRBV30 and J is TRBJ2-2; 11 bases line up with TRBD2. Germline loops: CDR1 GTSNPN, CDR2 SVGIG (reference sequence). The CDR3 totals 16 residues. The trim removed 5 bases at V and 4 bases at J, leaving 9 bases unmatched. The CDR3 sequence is CAWGELAGGRTGELFF. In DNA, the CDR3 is TGTGCCTGGGGGGAGTTAGCGGGAGGGCGCACCGGGGAGCTGTTTTTT.

The CDR3 DNA follows: TGTGCCAGCAGCGTAGGGGGTGACAGGGACGCAGCTTTCTTT. Amino acid sequence: CASSVGGDRDAAFF. This chain links TRBV9 with TRBJ1-1, with 7 bases lining up with TRBD1. From germline, CDR1 is SGDLS and CDR2 YYNGEE. The CDR3 has 14 residues. After removal of 0 bases from V and 10 bases from J, the junction contained 9 bases not matched to a gene.

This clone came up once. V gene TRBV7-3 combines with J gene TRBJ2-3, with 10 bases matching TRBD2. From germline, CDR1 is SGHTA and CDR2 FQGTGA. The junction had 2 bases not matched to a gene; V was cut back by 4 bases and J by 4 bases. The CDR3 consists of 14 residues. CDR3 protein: CASSSLAGSDTQYF. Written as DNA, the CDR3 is TGTGCCAGCAGCTCACTAGCGGGATCAGATACGCAGTATTTT.

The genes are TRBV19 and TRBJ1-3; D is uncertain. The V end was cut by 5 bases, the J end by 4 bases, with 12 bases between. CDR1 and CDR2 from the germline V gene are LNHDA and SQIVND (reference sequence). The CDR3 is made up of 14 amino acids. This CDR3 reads CASSLAARGNTIYF. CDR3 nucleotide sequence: TGTGCCAGTAGTCTCGCTGCTCGGGGAAACACCATATATTTT.

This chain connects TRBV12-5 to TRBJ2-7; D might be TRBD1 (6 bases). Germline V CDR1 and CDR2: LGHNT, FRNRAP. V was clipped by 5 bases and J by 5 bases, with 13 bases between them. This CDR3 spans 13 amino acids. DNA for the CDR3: TGTGCTAGTGGTGGAACAGGGCAAAACGAGCAGTACTTC. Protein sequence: CASGGTGQNEQYF.

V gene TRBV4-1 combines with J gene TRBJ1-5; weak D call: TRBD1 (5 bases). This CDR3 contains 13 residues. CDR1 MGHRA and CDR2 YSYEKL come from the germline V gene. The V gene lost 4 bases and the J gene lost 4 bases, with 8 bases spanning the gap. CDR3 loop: CASSRQINQPQHF. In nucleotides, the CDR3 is TGCGCCAGCAGCCGACAGATAAATCAGCCCCAGCATTTT.

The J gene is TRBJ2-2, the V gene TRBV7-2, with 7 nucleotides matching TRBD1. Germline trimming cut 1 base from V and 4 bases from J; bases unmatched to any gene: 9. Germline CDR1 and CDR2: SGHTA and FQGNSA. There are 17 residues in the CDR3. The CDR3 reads CASSLDPGQIFTGELFF. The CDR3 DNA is TGTGCCAGCAGCTTAGACCCGGGACAGATATTCACCGGGGAGCTGTTTTTT.